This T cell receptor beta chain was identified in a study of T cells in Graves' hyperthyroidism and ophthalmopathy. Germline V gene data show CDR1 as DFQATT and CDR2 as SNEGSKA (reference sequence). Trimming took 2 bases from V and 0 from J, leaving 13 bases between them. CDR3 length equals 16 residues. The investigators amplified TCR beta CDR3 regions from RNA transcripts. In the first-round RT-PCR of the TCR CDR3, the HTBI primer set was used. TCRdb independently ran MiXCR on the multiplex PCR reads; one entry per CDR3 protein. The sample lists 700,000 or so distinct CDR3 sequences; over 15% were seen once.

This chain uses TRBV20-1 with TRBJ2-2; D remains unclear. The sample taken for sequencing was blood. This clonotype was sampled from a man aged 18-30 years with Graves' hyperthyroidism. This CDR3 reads CSARNVPSANTGELFF. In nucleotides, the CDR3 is TGCAGTGCTAGAAATGTGCCCTCCGCGAACACCGGGGAGCTGTTTTTT.